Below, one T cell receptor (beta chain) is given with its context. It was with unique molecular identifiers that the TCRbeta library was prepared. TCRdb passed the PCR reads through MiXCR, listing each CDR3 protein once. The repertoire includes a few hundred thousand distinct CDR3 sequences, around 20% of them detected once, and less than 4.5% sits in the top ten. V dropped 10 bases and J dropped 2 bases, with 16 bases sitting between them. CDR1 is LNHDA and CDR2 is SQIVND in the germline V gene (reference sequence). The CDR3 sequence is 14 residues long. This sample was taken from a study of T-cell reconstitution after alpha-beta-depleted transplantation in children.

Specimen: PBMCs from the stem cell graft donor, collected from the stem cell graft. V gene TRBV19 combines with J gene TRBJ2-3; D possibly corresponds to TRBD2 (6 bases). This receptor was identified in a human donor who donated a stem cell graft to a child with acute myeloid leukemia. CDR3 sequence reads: CATQVASVTDTQYF. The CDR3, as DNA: TGTGCCACCCAGGTGGCTAGCGTCACAGATACGCAGTATTTT.